Below, 25 T cell receptor beta chains from the same sample are listed, as sequenced in a study of blood T cell repertoires in COVID-19. Some clones are missing from TCRdb's copy, which holds only in-frame ones; the method was immunoSEQ multiplex PCR. The table shows some 45,000 clones, with about 80% occurring only once. Sequencing was carried out using peripheral blood. Every receptor here comes from a man aged 65 to 79 with active or convalescent COVID-19.

The CDR3 here is CASSLAGQGISGYTF. Written as DNA, the CDR3 is TGTGCCAGCAGCTTAGCGGGACAGGGGATTTCTGGCTACACCTTC. The chain couples TRBV7-9 to TRBJ1-2; 10 bases fit TRBD1. The CDR3 has 15 residues. Germline CDR1 and CDR2: SEHNR and FQNEAQ (reference sequence). V lost 0 bases and J lost 7; bases outside the gene matches: 5.

A few counts support this clone. In DNA form, the CDR3 reads TGTGCCAGCAGCCCGCCTGGCGGGACTAGTATCTATGAGCAGTTCTTC. Protein product: CASSPPGGTSIYEQFF. The chain uses TRBV11-2 and TRBJ2-1; 8 positions agree with TRBD2. In germline, CDR1 is SGHAT, CDR2 FQNNGV. The CDR3 totals 16 residues. The trim removed 5 bases at V and 8 bases at J, leaving 14 bases unmatched.

The chain couples TRBV19 to TRBJ2-5; 7 bases match TRBD1. CDR1 and CDR2 (germline): LNHDA, SQIVND (reference sequence). The CDR3 totals 14 residues. V trimming: 7 bases; J trimming: 2 bases; junction bases outside the gene matches: 7. CDR3 DNA sequence: TGTGCCAGTACCGCGACAGGGTGGCAAGAGACCCAGTACTTC. Protein product: CASTATGWQETQYF.

The chain is built from TRBV28 and TRBJ2-2, with D uncertain. The V gene's germline CDR1 is MDHEN and CDR2 SYDVKM. The CDR3 contains 14 residues. Trimming pared 6 bases from V and 4 bases from J, leaving 12 bases between. CDR3 DNA: TGTGCCAGCAGCTCCGACTTGGGCACCGGGGAGCTGTTTTTT. Translation gives CASSSDLGTGELFF.

V gene TRBV27 combines with J gene TRBJ1-5, with TRBD1 matching 7 bases. V was pared by 6 bases and J by 4 bases, with 9 bases of the junction left unmatched. This CDR3 is 15 amino acids long. Germline V lookup: CDR1 MNHEY, CDR2 SMNVEV (reference sequence). For the CDR3, the DNA is TGTGCCAGCAGCGCCAACAGGGGCTTAAATCAGCCCCAGCATTTT. Amino acids: CASSANRGLNQPQHF.

The chain uses TRBV12-5 and TRBJ2-3; 8 bases are a match to TRBD2. This CDR3 region has 14 residues. J lost 6 bases, V lost 5 bases, and 7 bases had no gene match. The V gene's germline CDR1 is LGHNT and CDR2 FRNRAP. The CDR3 reads CASGDGGAVDTQYF. CDR3 coding DNA: TGTGCTAGTGGTGACGGGGGGGCCGTGGATACGCAGTATTTT. The whole variable domain, remainder taken from reference TRBV12-5 and TRBJ2-3, is DARVTQTPRHKVTEMGQEVTMRCQPILGHNTVFWYRQTMMQGLELLAYFRNRAPLDDSGMPKDRFSAEMPDATLATLKIQPSEPRDSAVYFCASGDGGAVDTQYFGPGTRLTVL.

The gene calls are TRBV30 and TRBJ1-2; the D gene is possibly TRBD1 (5 bases). Deletions cut 5 bases from V and 2 bases from J, with 6 bases between. Germline V lookup: CDR1 GTSNPN, CDR2 SVGIG (reference sequence). The CDR3 totals 11 residues. The CDR3 nucleotides are TGTGCCTGGGACAGCAACTATGGCTACACCTTC. It yields the protein CAWDSNYGYTF.

The table lists this clone with a count of one. This chain links TRBV11-2 with TRBJ1-1; no clear D gene. This CDR3 has 12 amino acids. The V and J ends lost 0 bases and 6 bases respectively, with 5 bases between them. Germline assignment: CDR1 SGHAT and CDR2 FQNNGV. The CDR3 is CASSLDRAEAFF. In DNA, the CDR3 is TGTGCCAGCAGCTTAGATCGAGCTGAAGCTTTCTTT. Full variable domain (outside the CDR3, taken from reference TRBV11-2 and TRBJ1-1): EAGVAQSPRYKIIEKRQSVAFWCNPISGHATLYWYQQILGQGPKLLIQFQNNGVVDDSQLPKDRFSAERLKGVDSTLKIQPAKLEDSAVYLCASSLDRAEAFFGQGTRLTVV.

This clone was counted only a few times. This rearrangement joins TRBV28 to TRBJ2-1; D possibly corresponds to TRBD2 (6 bases). This CDR3 contains 17 residues. CDR1 and CDR2 from the germline V gene are MDHEN and SYDVKM. Trimming took off 2 bases at V and 0 bases at J, with 14 bases between the two ends. Written as DNA, the CDR3 is TGTGCCAGCAGTTTAGGGGGGTGGCAGACCTCCTACAATGAGCAGTTCTTC. It encodes CASSLGGWQTSYNEQFF.

The V gene is TRBV6-1, the J gene TRBJ1-6; 7 bases fit TRBD1. The junction had 12 bases not matched to a gene; V was cut back by 10 bases and J by 9 bases. This CDR3 is 14 amino acids long. CDR1 is MNHNS and CDR2 is SASEGT in the germline V gene. CDR3 in DNA: TGTGCCATAACCCGGGACAGCAAGGGTTCACCCCTCCACTTT. Translated, it gives CAITRDSKGSPLHF.

The chain joins TRBV28 to TRBJ1-4; a possible D gene is TRBD1 (6 bases). Germline assignment: CDR1 MDHEN and CDR2 SYDVKM. The V gene lost 11 bases and the J gene lost 7 bases, with 11 bases spanning the gap. This CDR3 contains 11 residues. CDR3 coding DNA: TGTGCCGGGAGGGGGGGTGAAAAACTGTTTTTT. It encodes CAGRGGEKLFF.

The CDR3 bases are TGTGCCAGCAGCCTAGCAGGCAGGAGCACAGATACGCAGTATTTT. Translated: CASSLAGRSTDTQYF. The chain combines TRBV11-3 with TRBJ2-3; possible D gene TRBD2, 5 bases. V shed 5 bases and J shed 0 bases, with 12 bases lying between them. Germline CDR1 and CDR2: SGHNT and YENEEA. The CDR3 extends over 15 amino acids.

The rearrangement uses TRBV5-1 and TRBJ2-7; 9 bases line up with TRBD2. There are 15 residues in the CDR3. The germline CDR1 and CDR2 sequences are SGHRS and YFSETQ. The V gene end was trimmed by 0 bases and the J gene end by 0 bases; junction bases not matched to a gene: 1. Here the CDR3 DNA reads TGCGCCAGCAGCTTGGCTAGCGGGAACTCCTACGAGCAGTACTTC. It specifies CASSLASGNSYEQYF.

This chain joins TRBV4-1 and TRBJ1-4, with a possible D match to TRBD1 (5 bases). The CDR3 is 13 amino acids. The germline V gene has CDR1 MGHRA and CDR2 YSYEKL. V was pared by 0 bases and J by 16 bases, with 15 bases between. The chain's CDR3 is CASSQDEAGTRFF. DNA of the CDR3: TGCGCCAGCAGCCAAGATGAGGCGGGGACGAGGTTTTTT.

The V call is TRBV28, the J call TRBJ1-4; no firm D call. This CDR3 is built from 13 residues. Per the germline V gene, CDR1 is MDHEN and CDR2 is SYDVKM. Deletions cut 2 bases from V and 7 bases from J, with 8 bases between. The CDR3 loop reads CASSLPRLEKLFF. The CDR3 nucleotides read TGTGCCAGCAGTTTACCGAGGCTTGAAAAACTGTTTTTT.

This clone has only a few counts. This sequence joins TRBV28 and TRBJ1-2; 7 nucleotides match TRBD1. Germline CDR1 and CDR2: MDHEN and SYDVKM. J was trimmed by 8 bases and V by 5 bases; bases with no gene match: 14. The CDR3 consists of 15 residues. Written as DNA, the CDR3 is TGTGCCAGCAGTCCAGGGGGGACGGGAGATCGGGGCTACACCTTC. Residues: CASSPGGTGDRGYTF.

The chain combines TRBV24-1 with TRBJ1-2, with D perhaps matching TRBD1 (6 bases). V was pared by 9 bases and J by 8 bases, with 24 bases between. The CDR3 contains 15 residues. CDR1 is KGHDR, CDR2 SFDVKD, per germline. In DNA form, the CDR3 reads TGTGCCACCCAGGGGCGATCGTTAGGACTGGAAGGCTACACCTTC. It codes for CATQGRSLGLEGYTF.

V usage is TRBV7-2 and J usage is TRBJ2-1, with 11 bases that match TRBD2. The junction had 6 bases not matched to a gene; V was cut back by 3 bases and J by 11 bases. CDR1 and CDR2 from the germline V gene are SGHTA and FQGNSA. This CDR3 is 14 amino acids long. CDR3 protein: CASSFATSGGKQFF. For the CDR3, the DNA is TGTGCCAGCAGCTTCGCCACTAGCGGGGGCAAGCAGTTCTTC.

This clone has more than one count but fewer than ten. The chain recombines TRBV6-4 with TRBJ2-5; tentatively, D is TRBD1 (5 bases). Germline CDR1 is MRHNA and CDR2 is SNTAGT. The CDR3 has 15 residues. The V end lost 9 bases, the J end lost 4 bases, and 21 bases lay between the germline ends. The CDR3 nucleotides read TGTGCCAGTAGCCCTCAAAGGGGTAAGAGAGAGACCCAGTACTTC. It yields the protein CASSPQRGKRETQYF.

This clone was detected only a few times. The genes are TRBV12-5 and TRBJ2-1; 7 positions agree with TRBD1. CDR1 is LGHNT, CDR2 FRNRAP, per germline. Losses at the gene ends were 9 bases for V and 10 bases for J; bases not matched to a gene: 15. The CDR3 sequence is 14 residues long. CDR3 sequence: CASERGQYLREQFF. CDR3 nucleotides: TGTGCTAGCGAGAGGGGACAGTACCTTAGGGAGCAGTTCTTC.

V and J are TRBV21-1 and TRBJ2-2; TRBD1, the table's D call, lacks a check against the DNA. TRBV21-1 is flagged as a pseudogene. This CDR3 contains 23 residues. In nucleotides, the CDR3 is TGTGCCAGCAGCAAATTTTTGGTTTCGAGCCCCAGACAGGTTTACGGCGGGTGGGGGGAGCTGTTTTTT. Amino acid sequence: CASSKFLVSSPRQVYGGWGELFF.

The V gene is TRBV30, the J gene TRBJ2-7, with 8 nucleotides matching TRBD2. Germline CDR1 and CDR2: GTSNPN and SVGIG (reference sequence). V lost 2 bases to trimming and J lost 13 bases; unmatched junction nucleotides: 16. The CDR3 is 14 amino acids. In DNA form, the CDR3 reads TGTGCCTGGAGTCCCGAAGGACTAGCTAAAGTTCCCTACTTC. It specifies CAWSPEGLAKVPYF. Together with reference TRBV30 and TRBJ2-7, the CDR3 gives the full variable domain: SQTIHQWPATLVQPVGSPLSLECTVEGTSNPNLYWYRQAAGRGLQLLFYSVGIGQISSEVPQNLSASRPQDRQFILSSKKLLLSDSGFYLCAWSPEGLAKVPYFGPGTRLTVT.

The chain combines TRBV6-1 with TRBJ2-3, with D perhaps TRBD2 (5 bases). Germline loops: CDR1 MNHNS, CDR2 SASEGT. With 2 bases removed from V and 6 bases from J, the gap between germline ends came to 15 bases. The CDR3 covers 15 residues. CDR3 bases: TGTGCCAGCAGTGAACCTGGTCGAAGGAGGGATACGCAGTATTTT. Translating gives CASSEPGRRRDTQYF.

CDR3 nucleotides: TGCAGCGTAACCGGGACAGGGCTCTACGAGCAGTACTTC. Translating it yields CSVTGTGLYEQYF. This chain links TRBV29-1 with TRBJ2-7; TRBD1 aligns across 9 bases. J was trimmed by 3 bases and V by 6 bases; bases with no gene match: 6. CDR1 and CDR2 (germline): SQVTM, ANQGSEA. This CDR3 spans 13 amino acids.

The J gene is TRBJ2-1, the V gene TRBV19, with 10 bases identical to TRBD2. CDR1 LNHDA and CDR2 SQIVND come from the germline V gene (reference sequence). Trimming removed 1 base from V and 4 bases from J; junction bases left unmatched: 1. This CDR3 comprises 15 residues. For the CDR3, the DNA is TGTGCCAGTAGTATAGCTAGCGGGGGATACAATGAGCAGTTCTTC. Translation gives CASSIASGGYNEQFF. The full variable domain, with the rest looked up from reference TRBV19 and TRBJ2-1, is DGGITQSPKYLFRKEGQNVTLSCEQNLNHDAMYWYRQDPGQGLRLIYYSQIVNDFQKGDIAEGYSVSREKKESFPLTVTSAQKNPTAFYLCASSIASGGYNEQFFGPGTRLTVL.